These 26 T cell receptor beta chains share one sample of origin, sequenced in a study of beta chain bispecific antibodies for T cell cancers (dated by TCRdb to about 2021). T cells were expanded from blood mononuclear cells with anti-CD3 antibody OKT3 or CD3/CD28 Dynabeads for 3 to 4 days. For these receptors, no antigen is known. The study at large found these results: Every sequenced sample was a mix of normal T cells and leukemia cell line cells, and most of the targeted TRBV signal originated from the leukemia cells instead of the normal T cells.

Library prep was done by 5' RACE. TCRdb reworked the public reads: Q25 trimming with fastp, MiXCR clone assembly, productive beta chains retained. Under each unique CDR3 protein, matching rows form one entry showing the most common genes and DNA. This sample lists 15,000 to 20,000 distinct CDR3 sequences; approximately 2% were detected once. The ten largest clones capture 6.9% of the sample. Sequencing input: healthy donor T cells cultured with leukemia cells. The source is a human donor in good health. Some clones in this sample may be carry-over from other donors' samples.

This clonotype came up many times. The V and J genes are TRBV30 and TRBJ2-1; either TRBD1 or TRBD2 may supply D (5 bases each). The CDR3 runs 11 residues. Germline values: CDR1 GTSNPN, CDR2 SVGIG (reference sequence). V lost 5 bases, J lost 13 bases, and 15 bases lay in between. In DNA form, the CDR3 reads TGTGCCTGGGGGCTTGGGACCCCCCAGTTCTTC. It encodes CAWGLGTPQFF.

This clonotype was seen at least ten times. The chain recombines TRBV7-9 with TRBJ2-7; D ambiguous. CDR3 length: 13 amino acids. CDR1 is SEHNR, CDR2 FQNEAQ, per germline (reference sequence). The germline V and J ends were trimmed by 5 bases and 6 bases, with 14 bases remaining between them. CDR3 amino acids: CASSPGSGPEQYF. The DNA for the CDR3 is TGTGCCAGCAGCCCCGGGTCCGGACCCGAGCAGTACTTC.

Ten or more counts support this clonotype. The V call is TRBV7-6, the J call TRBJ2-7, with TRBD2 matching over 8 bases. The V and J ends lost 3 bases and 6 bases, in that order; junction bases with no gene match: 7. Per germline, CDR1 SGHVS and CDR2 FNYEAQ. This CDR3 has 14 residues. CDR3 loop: CASSFSGDYSEQYF. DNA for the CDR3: TGTGCCAGCAGCTTTAGCGGGGACTATAGCGAGCAGTACTTC. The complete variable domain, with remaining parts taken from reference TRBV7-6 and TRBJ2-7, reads GAGVSQSPRYKVTKRGQDVALRCDPISGHVSLYWYRQALGQGPEFLTYFNYEAQQDKSGLPNDRFSAERPEGSISTLTIQRTEQRDSAMYRCASSFSGDYSEQYFGPGTRLTVT.

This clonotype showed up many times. The CDR3 reads CAAGSLRNEQFF. CDR3 coding DNA: TGTGCCGCGGGCAGCCTTCGTAATGAGCAGTTCTTC. The V gene is TRBV27, the J gene TRBJ2-1, with D perhaps matching TRBD2 (5 bases). The CDR3 covers 12 residues. Germline V CDR1 and CDR2: MNHEY, SMNVEV (reference sequence). V was trimmed by 11 bases and J by 7 bases, leaving 15 bases between them.

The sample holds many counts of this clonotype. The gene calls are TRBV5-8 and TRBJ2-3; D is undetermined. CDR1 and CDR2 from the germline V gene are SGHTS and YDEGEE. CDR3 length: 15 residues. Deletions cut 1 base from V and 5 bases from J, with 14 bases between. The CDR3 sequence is CASSLHATRGDTQYF. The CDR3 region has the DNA TGTGCCAGCAGCTTGCATGCCACTCGAGGAGATACGCAGTATTTT.

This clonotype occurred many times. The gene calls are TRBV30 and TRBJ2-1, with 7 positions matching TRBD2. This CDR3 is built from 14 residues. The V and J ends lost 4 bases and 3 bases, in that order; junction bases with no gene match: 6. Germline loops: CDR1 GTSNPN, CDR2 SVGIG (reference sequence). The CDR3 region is CAWISGQYYNEQFF. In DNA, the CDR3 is TGTGCCTGGATTAGCGGGCAATACTACAATGAGCAGTTCTTC.

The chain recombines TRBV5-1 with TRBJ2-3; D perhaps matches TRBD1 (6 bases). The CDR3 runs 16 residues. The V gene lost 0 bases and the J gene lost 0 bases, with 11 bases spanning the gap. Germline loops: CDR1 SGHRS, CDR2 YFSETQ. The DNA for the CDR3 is TGCGCCAGCAGCTTGGGGCAGGGGACGAGCACAGATACGCAGTATTTT. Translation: CASSLGQGTSTDTQYF.

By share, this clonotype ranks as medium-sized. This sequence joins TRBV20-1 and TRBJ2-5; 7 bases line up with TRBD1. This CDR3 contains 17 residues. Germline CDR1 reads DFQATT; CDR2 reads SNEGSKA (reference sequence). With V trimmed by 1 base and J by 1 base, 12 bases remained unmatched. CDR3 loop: CSARGVSEQGIQETQYF. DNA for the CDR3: TGCAGTGCTAGAGGTGTCTCGGAACAGGGGATCCAAGAGACCCAGTACTTC.

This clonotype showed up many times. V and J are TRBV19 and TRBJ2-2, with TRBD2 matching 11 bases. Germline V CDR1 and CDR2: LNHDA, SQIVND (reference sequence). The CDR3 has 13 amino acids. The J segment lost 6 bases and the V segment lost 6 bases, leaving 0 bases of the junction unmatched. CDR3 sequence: CASRLAGAGELFF. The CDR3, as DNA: TGTGCCAGTAGACTAGCGGGGGCCGGGGAGCTGTTTTTT.

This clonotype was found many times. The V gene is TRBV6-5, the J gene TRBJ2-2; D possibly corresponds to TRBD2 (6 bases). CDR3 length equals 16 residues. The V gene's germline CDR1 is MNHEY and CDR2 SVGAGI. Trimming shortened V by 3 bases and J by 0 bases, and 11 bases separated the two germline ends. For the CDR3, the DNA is TGTGCCAGCAGTTATTATGGGACTCCGAACACCGGGGAGCTGTTTTTT. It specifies CASSYYGTPNTGELFF.

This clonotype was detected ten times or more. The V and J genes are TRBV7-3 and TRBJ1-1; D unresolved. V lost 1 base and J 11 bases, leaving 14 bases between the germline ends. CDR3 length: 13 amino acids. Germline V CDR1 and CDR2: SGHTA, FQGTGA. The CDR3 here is CASSLSDRASAFF. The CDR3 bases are TGTGCCAGCAGCTTAAGTGACCGGGCTTCTGCTTTCTTT.

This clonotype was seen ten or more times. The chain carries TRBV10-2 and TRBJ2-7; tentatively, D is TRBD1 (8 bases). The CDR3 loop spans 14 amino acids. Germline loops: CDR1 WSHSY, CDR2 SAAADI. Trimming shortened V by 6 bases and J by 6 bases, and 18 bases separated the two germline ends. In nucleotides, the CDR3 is TGCGCCAGCAGCACAGGGGGGGTCAACACCGAGCAGTACTTC. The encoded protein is CASSTGGVNTEQYF.

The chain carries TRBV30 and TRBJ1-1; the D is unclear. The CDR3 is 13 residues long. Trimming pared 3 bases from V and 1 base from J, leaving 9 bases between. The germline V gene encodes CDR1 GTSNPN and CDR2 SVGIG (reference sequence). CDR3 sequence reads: CAWRGSTNTEAFF. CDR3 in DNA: TGTGCCTGGAGAGGCTCCACGAACACTGAAGCTTTCTTT.

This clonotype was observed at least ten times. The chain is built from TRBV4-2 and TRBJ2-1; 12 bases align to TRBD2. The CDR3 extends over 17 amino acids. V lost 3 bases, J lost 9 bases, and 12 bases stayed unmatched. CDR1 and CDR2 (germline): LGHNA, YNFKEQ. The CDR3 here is CASSQLSSGGASGEQFF. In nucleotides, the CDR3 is TGTGCCAGCAGCCAGTTATCTAGCGGGGGGGCCAGCGGTGAGCAGTTCTTC.

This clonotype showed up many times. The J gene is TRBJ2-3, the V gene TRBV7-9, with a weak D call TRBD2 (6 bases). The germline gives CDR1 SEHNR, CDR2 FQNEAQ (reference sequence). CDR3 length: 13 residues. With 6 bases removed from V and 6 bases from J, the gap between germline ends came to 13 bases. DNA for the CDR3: TGTGCCAGCAGACACTGGGAGGCCGATACGCAGTATTTT. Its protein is CASRHWEADTQYF.

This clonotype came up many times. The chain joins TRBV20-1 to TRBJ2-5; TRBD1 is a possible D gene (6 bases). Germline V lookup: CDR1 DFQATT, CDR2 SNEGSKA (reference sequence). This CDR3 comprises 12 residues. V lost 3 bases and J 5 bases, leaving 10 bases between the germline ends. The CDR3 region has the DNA TGCAGTGCTAGGGCAGGGGAGGAGACCCAGTACTTC. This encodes CSARAGEETQYF.

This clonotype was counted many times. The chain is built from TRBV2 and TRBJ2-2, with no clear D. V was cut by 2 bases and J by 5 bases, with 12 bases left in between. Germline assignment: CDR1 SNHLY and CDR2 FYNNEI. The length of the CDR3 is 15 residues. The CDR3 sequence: CASSENYEGTGELFF. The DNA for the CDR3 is TGTGCCAGCAGTGAAAACTACGAAGGAACCGGGGAGCTGTTTTTT.

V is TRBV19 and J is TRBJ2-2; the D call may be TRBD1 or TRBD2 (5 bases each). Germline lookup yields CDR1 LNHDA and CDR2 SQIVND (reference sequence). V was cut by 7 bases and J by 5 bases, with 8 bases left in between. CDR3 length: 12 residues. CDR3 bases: TGTGCCAGTACCTGGGGGACCGGGGAGCTGTTTTTT. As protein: CASTWGTGELFF.

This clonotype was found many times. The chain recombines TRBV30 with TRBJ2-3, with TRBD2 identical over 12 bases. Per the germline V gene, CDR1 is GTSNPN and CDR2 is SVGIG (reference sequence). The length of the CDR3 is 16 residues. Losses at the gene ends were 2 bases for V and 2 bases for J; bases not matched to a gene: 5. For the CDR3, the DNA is TGTGCCTGGAGTTCCGGGACTAGCGGGTCCACAGATACGCAGTATTTT. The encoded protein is CAWSSGTSGSTDTQYF.

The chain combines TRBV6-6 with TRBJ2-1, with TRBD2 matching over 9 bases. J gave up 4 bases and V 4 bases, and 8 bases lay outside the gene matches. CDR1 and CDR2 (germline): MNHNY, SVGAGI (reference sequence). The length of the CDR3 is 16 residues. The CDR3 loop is CASSSRGTSLYNEQFF. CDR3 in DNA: TGTGCCAGCAGTTCGCGCGGGACTAGCCTATACAATGAGCAGTTCTTC.

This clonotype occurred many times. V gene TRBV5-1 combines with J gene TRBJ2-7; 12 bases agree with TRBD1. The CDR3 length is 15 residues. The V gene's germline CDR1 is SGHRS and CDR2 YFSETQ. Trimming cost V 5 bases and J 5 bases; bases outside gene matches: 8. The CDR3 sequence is CASSEGTGGVHEQYF. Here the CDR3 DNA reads TGCGCCAGCAGTGAAGGGACAGGGGGCGTCCACGAGCAGTACTTC.

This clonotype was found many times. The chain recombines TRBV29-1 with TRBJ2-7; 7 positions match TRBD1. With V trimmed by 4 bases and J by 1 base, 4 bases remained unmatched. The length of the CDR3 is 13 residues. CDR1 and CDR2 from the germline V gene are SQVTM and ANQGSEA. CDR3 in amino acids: CSVVTGDSYEQYF. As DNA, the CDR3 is TGCAGCGTTGTCACAGGGGATTCCTACGAGCAGTACTTC.

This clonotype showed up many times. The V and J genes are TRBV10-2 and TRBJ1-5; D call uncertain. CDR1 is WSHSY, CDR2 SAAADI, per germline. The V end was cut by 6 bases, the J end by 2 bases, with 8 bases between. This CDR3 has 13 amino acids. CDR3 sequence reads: CASSTLGNQPQHF. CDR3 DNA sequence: TGCGCCAGCAGCACCCTCGGCAATCAGCCCCAGCATTTT.

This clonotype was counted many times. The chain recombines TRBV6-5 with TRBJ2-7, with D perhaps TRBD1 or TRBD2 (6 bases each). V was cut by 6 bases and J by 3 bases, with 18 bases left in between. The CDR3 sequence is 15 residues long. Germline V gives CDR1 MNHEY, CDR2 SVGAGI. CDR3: CASSPIQGGIYEQYF. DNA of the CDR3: TGTGCCAGCAGCCCGATTCAAGGGGGGATCTACGAGCAGTACTTC.

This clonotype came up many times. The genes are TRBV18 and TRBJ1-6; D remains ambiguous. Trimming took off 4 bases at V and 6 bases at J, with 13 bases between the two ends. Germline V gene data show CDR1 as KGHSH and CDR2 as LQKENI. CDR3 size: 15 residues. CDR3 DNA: TGTGCCAGCTCACTCTACGAAGGGAGTAATTCACCCCTCCACTTT. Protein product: CASSLYEGSNSPLHF.

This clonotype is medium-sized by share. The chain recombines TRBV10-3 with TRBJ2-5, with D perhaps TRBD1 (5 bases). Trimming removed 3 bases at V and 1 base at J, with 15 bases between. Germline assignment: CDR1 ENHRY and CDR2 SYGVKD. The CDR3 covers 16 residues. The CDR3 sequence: CAISDQGLGAQETQYF. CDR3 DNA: TGTGCCATCAGTGACCAGGGCCTAGGGGCCCAAGAGACCCAGTACTTC.